This T cell receptor beta chain was recorded in a study of Ad26.COV2.S vaccination and SARS-CoV-2 variants. Study-level findings and limits: It was vaccine recipients, not placebo recipients, who had the higher spike-specific TCR breadth.

TCRdb's copy holds only in-frame clones and misses some; the assay was immunoSEQ multiplex PCR. In the table there are about 400,000 clones, around 93% of which are singletons. Documented treatment: around 19 received Ad26.COV2.S at low or high dose, single or two shots; roughly five received placebo; per-sample allocation not given. Material that was analyzed had been drawn on day 63 after the first vaccine or placebo injection. Remarks on this clone: Its antigen is unknown.

The CDR3 covers 13 residues. Per the germline V gene, CDR1 is GTSNPN and CDR2 is SVGIG (reference sequence). V was clipped by 5 bases and J by 2 bases; unmatched bases: 5. The clonotype originates from a person aged 18 to 59 who received the Ad26.COV2.S COVID-19 vaccine or a placebo. The specimen comprised peripheral blood, sampled in a trial of Ad26.COV2.S vaccine versus placebo. The chain carries TRBV30 and TRBJ2-5; 7 bases map to TRBD1. CDR3 sequence reads: CAWGGQVQETQYF. CDR3 DNA sequence: TGTGCCTGGGGAGGACAGGTACAAGAGACCCAGTACTTC.